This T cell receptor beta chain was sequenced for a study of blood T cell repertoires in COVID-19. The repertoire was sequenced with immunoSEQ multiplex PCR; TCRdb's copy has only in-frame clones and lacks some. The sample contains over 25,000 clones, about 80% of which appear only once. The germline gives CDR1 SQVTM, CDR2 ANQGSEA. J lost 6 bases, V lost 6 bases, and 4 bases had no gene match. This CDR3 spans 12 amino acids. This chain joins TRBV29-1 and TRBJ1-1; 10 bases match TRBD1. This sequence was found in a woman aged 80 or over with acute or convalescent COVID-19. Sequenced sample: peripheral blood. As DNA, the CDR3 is TGCAGCGTGGACAGGGGGACCGCTGAAGCTTTCTTT. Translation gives CSVDRGTAEAFF.